These 17 T cell receptor beta chains share one sample of origin, sequenced in a study of shared clonotypes between healthy human individuals. Clones were sequenced by immunoSEQ multiplex PCR, and TCRdb holds only the in-frame ones, with some missing. The sample has 900,000 to 1,200,000 clones; around 78% are singletons. Specimen: memory CD4+ T cells from PBMCs. Regarding subset: CD45RA-negative fraction. The receptor set was obtained from a man aged 18 to 30 in good health. Some clones in this sample may be carry-over from other donors' samples.

This clone showed up just a few times. V usage is TRBV11-2 and J usage is TRBJ2-2; D uncertain. Germline CDR1 is SGHAT and CDR2 is FQNNGV. CDR3 length: 14 residues. The ends were cut back, 5 bases at V and 9 bases at J, with 16 bases in the middle. This CDR3 reads CASSPQMGVRELFF. The CDR3 DNA follows: TGTGCCAGCAGCCCCCAAATGGGCGTCCGGGAGCTGTTTTTT.

In the case of this clone: The same CDR3 arises from other DNA sequences in this sample as well. CDR3 coding DNA: TGTGCCAGCAGTTTCGGTAGAGAGACCCAGTACTTC. Amino acids: CASSFGRETQYF. The chain recombines TRBV28 with TRBJ2-5; D call uncertain. Germline CDR1 and CDR2: MDHEN and SYDVKM. This CDR3 region has 12 residues. V lost 3 bases and J 4 bases, leaving 6 bases between the germline ends.

This clone came up once. The rearrangement uses TRBV27 and TRBJ2-1; D is tentatively TRBD1 or TRBD2 (6 bases each). The germline CDR1 and CDR2 sequences are MNHEY and SMNVEV (reference sequence). This CDR3 has 16 amino acids. The ends were cut back, 8 bases at V and 4 bases at J, with 21 bases in the middle. The CDR3 DNA sequence: TGTGCCAGCGTCCGATTGGCTGCGGGGACATACAATGAGCAGTTCTTC. Amino acid sequence: CASVRLAAGTYNEQFF.

This clone was seen just once. The rearrangement links TRBV4-2 to TRBJ2-7; 9 positions match TRBD2. Germline values: CDR1 LGHNA, CDR2 YNFKEQ. The junction had 6 bases not matched to a gene; V was cut back by 0 bases and J by 6 bases. The CDR3 has 15 residues. For the CDR3, the DNA is TGTGCCAGCAGCCAAGATCTAGCGGGGCCTCCCGAGCAGTACTTC. This sequence encodes CASSQDLAGPPEQYF.

The chain uses TRBV15 and TRBJ1-5; D remains ambiguous. Germline V gene lookup returns CDR1 LNHNV and CDR2 YYDKDF (reference sequence). The CDR3 spans 13 residues. V was clipped by 0 bases and J by 3 bases, with 3 bases between them. CDR3 in DNA: TGTGCCACCAGCAGAGATCTCAATCAGCCCCAGCATTTT. The encoded protein is CATSRDLNQPQHF.

This clone showed up just once. This chain links TRBV6-1 with TRBJ1-1; no clear D. This CDR3 contains 14 residues. Per the germline V gene, CDR1 is MNHNS and CDR2 is SASEGT. V gave up 5 bases and J gave up 3 bases, with 13 bases separating them. The CDR3 reads CASSFSWGDTEAFF. The CDR3 DNA follows: TGTGCCAGCAGTTTTTCGTGGGGAGACACTGAAGCTTTCTTT.

As regards this clone: Likely a read error: the CDR3 ends without its conserved phenylalanine or tryptophan. It is unclear where the CDR3 begins or ends on the DNA, so no DNA is shown, and the CDR3 is as TCRdb lists it. This rearrangement joins TRBV29-1 to TRBJ2-4. The germline CDR1 and CDR2 sequences are SQVTM and ANQGSEA. The CDR3 length equals 9 residues, ends included. The CDR3 sequence: CSVEALEKG.

In regard to this clone: An end of the junction differs from the germline gene, which may be a read error. V gene TRBV28 combines with J gene TRBJ1-4; 7 nucleotides align to TRBD1. The germline V gene has CDR1 MDHEN and CDR2 SYDVKM. The CDR3 is 11 amino acids. Here the CDR3 DNA reads TGTGCCAGCAGTACCTACCAGGGGGTTGGTTTT. The encoded protein is CASSTYQGVGF.

This clone was seen once. The V call is TRBV7-8, the J call TRBJ1-2; no clear D gene. V was trimmed by 0 bases and J by 2 bases, leaving 13 bases between them. This CDR3 has 16 amino acids. Germline loops: CDR1 SGHVS, CDR2 FQNEAQ. CDR3 loop: CASSLAAAELNYGYTF. The CDR3 coding sequence is TGTGCCAGCAGCTTAGCGGCAGCAGAACTAAACTATGGCTACACCTTC.

The chain joins TRBV11-3 to TRBJ2-7; 16 nucleotides match TRBD2. This CDR3 spans 16 amino acids. The germline gives CDR1 SGHNT, CDR2 YENEEA. The V segment lost 5 bases and the J segment 6 bases; nucleotides outside the gene matches: 7. CDR3 in DNA: TGTGCCAGCAGCCGGGGACTAGCGGGAGGGCCGACCGAGCAGTACTTC. Translating it yields CASSRGLAGGPTEQYF.

V is TRBV4-1 and J is TRBJ2-5; tentative D call: TRBD1 (7 bases). This CDR3 is built from 17 residues. Germline V gene data show CDR1 as MGHRA and CDR2 as YSYEKL. The germline V and J ends were trimmed by 2 bases and 5 bases, with 21 bases remaining between them. The CDR3: CASSQTQAEGAVETQYF. For the CDR3, the DNA is TGCGCCAGCAGCCAAACTCAGGCGGAGGGGGCCGTGGAGACCCAGTACTTC.

V usage is TRBV30 and J usage is TRBJ2-7; 7 bases are shared with TRBD1. The V segment lost 2 bases and the J segment 2 bases; nucleotides outside the gene matches: 6. Germline V lookup: CDR1 GTSNPN, CDR2 SVGIG (reference sequence). This CDR3 spans 14 amino acids. The CDR3 is CAWSKDRTAYEQYF. CDR3 sequence (DNA): TGTGCCTGGAGTAAGGACAGGACGGCCTACGAGCAGTACTTC. Supplemented by reference TRBV30 and TRBJ2-7, the full variable domain reads SQTIHQWPATLVQPVGSPLSLECTVEGTSNPNLYWYRQAAGRGLQLLFYSVGIGQISSEVPQNLSASRPQDRQFILSSKKLLLSDSGFYLCAWSKDRTAYEQYFGPGTRLTVT.

This clone has a handful of counts. This chain connects TRBV10-3 to TRBJ1-1; D call uncertain. V dropped 10 bases and J dropped 1 base, with 10 bases sitting between them. The CDR3 loop spans 12 amino acids. From germline, CDR1 is ENHRY and CDR2 SYGVKD. DNA of the CDR3: TGTGCCACCAGCTTAGGGAACACTGAAGCTTTCTTT. Protein product: CATSLGNTEAFF.

This sequence joins TRBV2 and TRBJ2-6; D possibly corresponds to TRBD1 (5 bases). The germline V gene has CDR1 SNHLY and CDR2 FYNNEI. This CDR3 comprises 15 residues. The germline V and J ends were trimmed by 1 base and 2 bases, with 6 bases remaining between them. Written as DNA, the CDR3 is TGTGCCAGCAGTGAAGAACAGGCTGGGGCCAACGTCCTGACTTTC. Translation: CASSEEQAGANVLTF.

This clone was seen ten or more times. The rearrangement uses TRBV7-7 and TRBJ2-5, with 9 bases identical to TRBD1. The V and J ends lost 5 bases and 4 bases, in that order; junction bases with no gene match: 8. The CDR3 totals 15 residues. Germline V CDR1 and CDR2: SSHAT, FNYEAQ (reference sequence). The CDR3 DNA reads TGTGCCAGCAGCCGCGGACAGGGGTTATCAGAGACCCAGTACTTC. Its translation: CASSRGQGLSETQYF. The variable domain in full, completed from reference TRBV7-7 and TRBJ2-5, reads GAGVSQSPRYKVTKRGQDVTLRCDPISSHATLYWYQQALGQGPEFLTYFNYEAQPDKSGLPSDRFSAERPEGSISTLTIQRTEQRDSAMYRCASSRGQGLSETQYFGPGTRLLVL.

The CDR3 spells CASIGQLTGELFF. The DNA for the CDR3 is TGTGCCAGCATCGGACAGCTCACCGGGGAGCTGTTTTTT. This sequence joins TRBV28 and TRBJ2-2, with D possibly being TRBD1 (6 bases). This CDR3 region has 13 residues. Trimming cost V 7 bases and J 4 bases, with 10 bases left between them. Germline V gene sequence: CDR1 MDHEN, CDR2 SYDVKM.

The genes are TRBV4-1 and TRBJ2-7; the D gene is possibly TRBD2 (6 bases). The CDR3 consists of 14 residues. Germline CDR1 reads MGHRA; CDR2 reads YSYEKL. V was clipped by 5 bases and J by 2 bases, with 13 bases between them. CDR3 in amino acids: CASSDVADPYEQYF. CDR3 sequence (DNA): TGCGCCAGCAGCGATGTAGCGGACCCCTACGAGCAGTACTTC.